This TCR delta chain was sequenced during a study of gamma-delta T cells after stem cell transplantation. TCRdb re-called the RT-PCR reads via CATT. The sample holds about 4,600 delta-chain clones; 1.5% to 2.5% are singletons and the top ten take under 35%. The germline V gene encodes CDR1 GEAIGNYY and CDR2 EKD. The CDR3 length is 18 residues. Regarding this clone: It is likely a read error: a sequence one base away is far more abundant. Other DNA sequences from this sample encode an identical CDR3 as well.

The genes are TRDV2 and TRDJ3; a possible D gene is TRDD3 (6 bases). This clonotype was sampled from a human donor. It is not recorded whose cells these are; they may come from a transplant donor. Source material: gamma-delta T cells. The CDR3 is CACDTVLGRTWDTRQMFF. CDR3 nucleotide sequence: TGTGCCTGCGACACCGTACTGGGACGAACCTGGGACACCCGACAGATGTTTTTC.